The sequence of this T cell receptor (beta chain) was determined in a study of blood T cell repertoires in COVID-19. Overall study: Samples of COVID-19 (acute and convalescent) were obtained from the United States, Italy and Spain. From T cells, B-cell-depleted T cells, or PBMCs came the material, which was cDNA or gDNA.

Per the authors' pipeline: Amplification of reference gene primers was used by the study to estimate nucleated cell counts. Assay: immunoSEQ multiplex PCR; the TCRdb copy retains only in-frame clones and omits some. V and J calls and clone size are given by that table; D and trimming were obtained from the DNA. The data hold about 110,000 clones, with around 86% observed a single time. With 2 bases removed from V and 0 bases from J, the gap between germline ends came to 7 bases. Germline V gene lookup returns CDR1 LGHNA and CDR2 YSLEER. This CDR3 contains 14 residues. This chain joins TRBV4-3 and TRBJ1-1; D call uncertain. The specimen sequenced was peripheral blood. This receptor was obtained from a woman in her 70s with acute or convalescent COVID-19. In DNA, the CDR3 is TGCGCCAGCAGCCAACGGGGATTGAACACTGAAGCTTTCTTT. Its protein product is CASSQRGLNTEAFF.